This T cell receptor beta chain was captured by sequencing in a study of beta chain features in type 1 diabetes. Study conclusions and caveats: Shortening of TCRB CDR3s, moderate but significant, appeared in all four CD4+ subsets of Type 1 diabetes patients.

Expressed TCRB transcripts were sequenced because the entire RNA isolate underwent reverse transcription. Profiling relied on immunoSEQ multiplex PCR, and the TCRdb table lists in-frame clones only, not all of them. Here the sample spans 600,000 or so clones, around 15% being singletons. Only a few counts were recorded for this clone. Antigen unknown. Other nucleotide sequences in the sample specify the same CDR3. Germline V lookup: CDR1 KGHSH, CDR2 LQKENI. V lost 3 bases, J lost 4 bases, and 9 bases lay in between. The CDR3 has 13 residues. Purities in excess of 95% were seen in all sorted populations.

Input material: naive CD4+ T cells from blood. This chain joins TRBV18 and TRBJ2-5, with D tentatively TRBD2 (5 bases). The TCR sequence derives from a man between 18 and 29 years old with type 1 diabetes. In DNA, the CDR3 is TGTGCCAGCTCACCGGTTGGAGGAGAGACCCAGTACTTC. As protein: CASSPVGGETQYF.